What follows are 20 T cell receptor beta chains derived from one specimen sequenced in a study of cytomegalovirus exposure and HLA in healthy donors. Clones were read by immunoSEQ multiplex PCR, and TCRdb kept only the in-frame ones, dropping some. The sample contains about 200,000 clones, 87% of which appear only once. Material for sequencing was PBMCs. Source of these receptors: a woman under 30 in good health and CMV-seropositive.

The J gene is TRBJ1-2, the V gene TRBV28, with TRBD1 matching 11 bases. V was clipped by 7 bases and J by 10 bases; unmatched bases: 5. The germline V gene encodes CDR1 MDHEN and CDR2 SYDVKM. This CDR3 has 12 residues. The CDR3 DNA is TGTGCCAGCAACCCGGGACAGGGGGTCTACACCTTC. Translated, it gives CASNPGQGVYTF.

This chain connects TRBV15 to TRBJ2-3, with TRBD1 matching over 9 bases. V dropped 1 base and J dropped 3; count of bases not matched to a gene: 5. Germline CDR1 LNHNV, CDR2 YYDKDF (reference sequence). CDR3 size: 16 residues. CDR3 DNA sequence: TGTGCCACCAGCAGAGGGAGGGACAGGGATACAGATACGCAGTATTTT. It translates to CATSRGRDRDTDTQYF.

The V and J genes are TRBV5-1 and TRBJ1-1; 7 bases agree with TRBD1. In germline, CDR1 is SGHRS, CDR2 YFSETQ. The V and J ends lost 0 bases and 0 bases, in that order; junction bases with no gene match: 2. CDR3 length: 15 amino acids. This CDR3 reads CASSLDRGLNTEAFF. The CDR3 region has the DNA TGCGCCAGCAGCTTGGACAGGGGATTGAACACTGAAGCTTTCTTT.

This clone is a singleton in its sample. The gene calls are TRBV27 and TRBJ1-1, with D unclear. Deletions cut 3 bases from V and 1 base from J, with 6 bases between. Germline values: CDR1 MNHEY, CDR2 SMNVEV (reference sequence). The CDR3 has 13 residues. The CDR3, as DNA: TGTGCCAGCAGTTTTAGCGCGAACACTGAAGCTTTCTTT. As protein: CASSFSANTEAFF.

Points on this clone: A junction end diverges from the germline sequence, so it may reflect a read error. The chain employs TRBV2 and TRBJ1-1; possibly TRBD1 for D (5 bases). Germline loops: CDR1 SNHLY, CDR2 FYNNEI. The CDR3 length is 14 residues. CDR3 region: CASRETRGNNEAFF. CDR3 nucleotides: TGTGCCAGCAGGGAGACCCGGGGGAACAATGAAGCTTTCTTT.

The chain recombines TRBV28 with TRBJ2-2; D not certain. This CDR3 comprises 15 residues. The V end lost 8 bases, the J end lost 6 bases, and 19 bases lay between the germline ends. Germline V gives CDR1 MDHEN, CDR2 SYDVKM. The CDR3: CASGPRGFWAGELFF. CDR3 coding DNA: TGTGCCAGCGGTCCCAGAGGTTTTTGGGCCGGGGAGCTGTTTTTT.

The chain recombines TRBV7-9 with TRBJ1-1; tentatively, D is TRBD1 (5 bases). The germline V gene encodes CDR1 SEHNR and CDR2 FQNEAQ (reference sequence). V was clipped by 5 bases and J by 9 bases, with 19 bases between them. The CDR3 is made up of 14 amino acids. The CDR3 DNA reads TGTGCCAGCAGCACCCCGCGGAGGGGACTTAAAGCTTTCTTT. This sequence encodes CASSTPRRGLKAFF.

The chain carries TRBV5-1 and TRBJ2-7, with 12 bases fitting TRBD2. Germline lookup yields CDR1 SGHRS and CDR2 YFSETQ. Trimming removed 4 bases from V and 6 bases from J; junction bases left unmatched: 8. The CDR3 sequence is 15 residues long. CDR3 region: CASSQTGLAGAEQYF. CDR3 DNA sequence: TGCGCCAGCAGCCAGACGGGACTAGCGGGCGCCGAGCAGTACTTC.

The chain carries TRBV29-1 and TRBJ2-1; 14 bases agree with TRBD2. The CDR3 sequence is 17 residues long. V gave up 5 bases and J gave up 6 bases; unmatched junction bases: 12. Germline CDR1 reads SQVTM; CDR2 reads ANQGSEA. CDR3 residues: CSVLGTSGSKPSNEQFF. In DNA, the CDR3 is TGCAGCGTTCTCGGGACTAGCGGGAGCAAGCCCAGCAATGAGCAGTTCTTC.

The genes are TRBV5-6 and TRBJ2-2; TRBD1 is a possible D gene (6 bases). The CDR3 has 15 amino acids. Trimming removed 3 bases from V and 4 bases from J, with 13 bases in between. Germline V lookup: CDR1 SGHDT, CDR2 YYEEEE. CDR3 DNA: TGTGCCAGCAGCTCCAGGGGTATCGGCACCGGGGAGCTGTTTTTT. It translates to CASSSRGIGTGELFF.

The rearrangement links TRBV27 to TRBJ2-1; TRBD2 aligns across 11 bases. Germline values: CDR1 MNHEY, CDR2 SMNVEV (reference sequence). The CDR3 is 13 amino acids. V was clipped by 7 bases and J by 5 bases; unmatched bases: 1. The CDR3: CASTLAGDNEQFF. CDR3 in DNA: TGTGCCAGCACACTAGCGGGAGACAATGAGCAGTTCTTC.

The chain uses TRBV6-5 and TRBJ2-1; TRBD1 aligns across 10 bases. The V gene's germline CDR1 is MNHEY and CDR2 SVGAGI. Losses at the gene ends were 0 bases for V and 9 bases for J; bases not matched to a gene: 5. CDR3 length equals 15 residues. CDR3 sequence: CASSYSDRGRGEQFF. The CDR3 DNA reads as TGTGCCAGCAGTTACTCAGACAGGGGGCGAGGTGAGCAGTTCTTC.

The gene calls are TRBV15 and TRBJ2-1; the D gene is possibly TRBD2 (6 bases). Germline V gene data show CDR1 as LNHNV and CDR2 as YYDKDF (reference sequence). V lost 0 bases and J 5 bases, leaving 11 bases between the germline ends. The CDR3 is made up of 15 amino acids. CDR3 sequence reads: CATSRERGNNNEQFF. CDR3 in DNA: TGTGCCACCAGCAGAGAGCGGGGTAACAACAATGAGCAGTTCTTC.

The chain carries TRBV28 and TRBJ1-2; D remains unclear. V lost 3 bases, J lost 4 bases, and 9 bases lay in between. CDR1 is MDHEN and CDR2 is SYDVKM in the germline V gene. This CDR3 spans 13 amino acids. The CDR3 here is CASSLRGGYGYTF. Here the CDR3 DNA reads TGTGCCAGCAGTTTGCGTGGAGGCTATGGCTACACCTTC.

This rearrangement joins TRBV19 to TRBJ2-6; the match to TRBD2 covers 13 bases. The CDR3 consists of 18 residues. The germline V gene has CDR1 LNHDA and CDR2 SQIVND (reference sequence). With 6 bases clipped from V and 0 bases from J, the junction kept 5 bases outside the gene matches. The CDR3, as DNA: TGTGCCAGTAGCCCAGGACTAGCGGGGGTCTCTGGGGCCAACGTCCTGACTTTC. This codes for CASSPGLAGVSGANVLTF.

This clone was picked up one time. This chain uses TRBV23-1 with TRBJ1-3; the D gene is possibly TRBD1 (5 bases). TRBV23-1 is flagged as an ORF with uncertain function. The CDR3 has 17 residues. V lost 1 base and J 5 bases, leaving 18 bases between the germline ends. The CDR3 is CASSQWMGGGSRNTIYF. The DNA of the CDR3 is TGCGCCAGCAGTCAATGGATGGGGGGTGGGAGCCGAAACACCATATATTTT.

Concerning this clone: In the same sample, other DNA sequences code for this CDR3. Here the CDR3 DNA reads TGTGCCAGCAGTTACCCTGGACAGGGTCGGGAAAAACTGTTTTTT. Residues: CASSYPGQGREKLFF. This chain connects TRBV6-6 to TRBJ1-4, with TRBD1 matching 8 bases. CDR3 length: 15 amino acids. Per the germline V gene, CDR1 is MNHNY and CDR2 is SVGAGI (reference sequence). J was trimmed by 8 bases and V by 2 bases; bases with no gene match: 7.

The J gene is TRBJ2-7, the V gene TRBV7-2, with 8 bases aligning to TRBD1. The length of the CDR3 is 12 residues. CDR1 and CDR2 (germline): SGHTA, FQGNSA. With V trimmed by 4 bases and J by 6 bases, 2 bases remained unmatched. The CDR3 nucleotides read TGTGCCAGCAGCTCGCAGGGGGCCGAGCAGTACTTC. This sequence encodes CASSSQGAEQYF.

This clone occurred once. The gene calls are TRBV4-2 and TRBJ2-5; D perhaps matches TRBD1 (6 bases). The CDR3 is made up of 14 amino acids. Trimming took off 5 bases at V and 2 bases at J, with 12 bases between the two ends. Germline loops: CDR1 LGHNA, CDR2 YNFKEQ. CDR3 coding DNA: TGTGCCAGCAGCTCACGGGACAATCAAGAGACCCAGTACTTC. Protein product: CASSSRDNQETQYF.

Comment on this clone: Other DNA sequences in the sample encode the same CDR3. The CDR3 spells CASSIDPGGYEQYF. The CDR3 nucleotides read TGTGCCAGTAGTATAGATCCAGGGGGCTACGAGCAGTACTTC. This chain links TRBV19 with TRBJ2-7; TRBD1 matches 7 bases. The CDR3 extends over 14 amino acids. The ends lost 0 bases at V and 3 bases at J; junction bases unmatched: 2. Looked up from germline, CDR1 is LNHDA and CDR2 is SQIVND (reference sequence).